The clone carrying this TCR beta chain has a handful of counts. Measured with immunoSEQ multiplex PCR; TCRdb has only the in-frame clones, and not every one. The table has roughly 250,000 clones, around 88% seen once. The record originates from a study of blood T cell repertoires in COVID-19. The wider study: PBMCs, B-cell-depleted T cells, or T cells provided the cDNA or gDNA that made up the material.

V was clipped by 3 bases and J by 9 bases, with 16 bases between them. Germline CDR1 and CDR2: SGHKS and YYEKEE (reference sequence). The CDR3 is made up of 15 amino acids. The material sequenced was PBMCs or T cells enriched from blood (not recorded which). The origin of this receptor is a woman aged 40 to 50 with acute COVID-19. The chain links TRBV5-5 to TRBJ1-6; a possible D gene is TRBD1 (6 bases). The CDR3 spells CASSSTGQVFSPLHF. Here the CDR3 DNA reads TGTGCCAGCAGCTCGACGGGACAAGTGTTTTCACCCCTCCACTTT.